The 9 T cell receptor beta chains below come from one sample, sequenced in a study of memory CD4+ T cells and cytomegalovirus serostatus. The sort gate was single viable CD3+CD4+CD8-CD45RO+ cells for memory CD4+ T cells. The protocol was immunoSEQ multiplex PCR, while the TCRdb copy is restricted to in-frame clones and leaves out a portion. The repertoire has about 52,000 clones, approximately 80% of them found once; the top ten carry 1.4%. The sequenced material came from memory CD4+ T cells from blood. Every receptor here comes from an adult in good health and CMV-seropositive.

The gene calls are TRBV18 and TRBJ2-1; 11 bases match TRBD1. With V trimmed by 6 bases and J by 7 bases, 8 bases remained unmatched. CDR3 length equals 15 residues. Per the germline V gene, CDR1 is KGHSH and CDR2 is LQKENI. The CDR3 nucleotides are TGTGCCAGCTCCCTCGGACAGGGGGCGGGTAATGAGCAGTTCTTC. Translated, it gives CASSLGQGAGNEQFF.

The CDR3 sequence: CASSTALGTGGGNTIYF. The CDR3 nucleotides read TGTGCCAGCAGCACCGCCCTTGGCACCGGGGGGGGAAACACCATATATTTT. The chain has TRBV28 and TRBJ1-3; possibly TRBD1 for D (5 bases). The CDR3 is 17 residues long. V lost 6 bases to trimming and J lost 4 bases, with 22 bases between them. Germline-derived CDR1 and CDR2 are MDHEN and SYDVKM.

The CDR3 nucleotides read TGTGCCAGCAGCACCCGGGACAGGGATCGAGACACTGAAGCTTTCTTT. Encoded protein: CASSTRDRDRDTEAFF. V usage is TRBV4-2 and J usage is TRBJ1-1; 9 nucleotides line up with TRBD1. Germline V CDR1 and CDR2: LGHNA, YNFKEQ. V dropped 5 bases and J dropped 3; count of bases not matched to a gene: 10. The CDR3 is 16 amino acids.

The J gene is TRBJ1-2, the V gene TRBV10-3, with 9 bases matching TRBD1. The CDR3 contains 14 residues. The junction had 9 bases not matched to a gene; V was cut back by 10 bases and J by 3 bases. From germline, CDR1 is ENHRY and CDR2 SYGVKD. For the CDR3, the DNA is TGTGCCACAAAACAGAGGGACAGGGACTATGGCTACACCTTC. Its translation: CATKQRDRDYGYTF.

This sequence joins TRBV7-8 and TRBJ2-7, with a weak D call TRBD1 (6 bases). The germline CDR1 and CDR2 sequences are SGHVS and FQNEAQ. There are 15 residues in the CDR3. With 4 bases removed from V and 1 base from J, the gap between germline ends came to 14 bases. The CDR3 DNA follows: TGTGCCAGCAGCTCACCTGTTGACAGGTCCTACGAGCAGTACTTC. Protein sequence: CASSSPVDRSYEQYF.

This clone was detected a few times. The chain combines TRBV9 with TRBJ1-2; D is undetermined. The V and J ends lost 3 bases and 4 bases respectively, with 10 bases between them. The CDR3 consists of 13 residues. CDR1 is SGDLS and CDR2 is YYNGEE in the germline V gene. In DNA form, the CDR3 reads TGTGCCAGCAGCGCGGTCCCGAGCTATGGCTACACCTTC. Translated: CASSAVPSYGYTF.

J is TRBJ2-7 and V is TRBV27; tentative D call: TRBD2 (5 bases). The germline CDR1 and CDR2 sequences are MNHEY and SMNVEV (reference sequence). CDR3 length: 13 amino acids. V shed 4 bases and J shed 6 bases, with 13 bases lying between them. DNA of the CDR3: TGTGCCAGCAGTTGGACTTGGACCAGCGAGCAGTACTTC. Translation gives CASSWTWTSEQYF.

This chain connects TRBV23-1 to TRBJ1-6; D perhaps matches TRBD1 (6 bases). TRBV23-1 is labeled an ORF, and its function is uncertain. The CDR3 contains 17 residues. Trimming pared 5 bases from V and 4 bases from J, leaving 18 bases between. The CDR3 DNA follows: TGCGCCAGCAGTTTCCAAGCGGACAGAAGATATAATTCACCCCTCCACTTT. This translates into CASSFQADRRYNSPLHF.

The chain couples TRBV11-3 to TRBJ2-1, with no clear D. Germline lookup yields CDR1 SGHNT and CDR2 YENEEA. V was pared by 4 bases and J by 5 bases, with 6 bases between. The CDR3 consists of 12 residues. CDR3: CASSSTHNEQFF. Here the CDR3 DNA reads TGTGCCAGCAGCTCCACCCACAATGAGCAGTTCTTC.